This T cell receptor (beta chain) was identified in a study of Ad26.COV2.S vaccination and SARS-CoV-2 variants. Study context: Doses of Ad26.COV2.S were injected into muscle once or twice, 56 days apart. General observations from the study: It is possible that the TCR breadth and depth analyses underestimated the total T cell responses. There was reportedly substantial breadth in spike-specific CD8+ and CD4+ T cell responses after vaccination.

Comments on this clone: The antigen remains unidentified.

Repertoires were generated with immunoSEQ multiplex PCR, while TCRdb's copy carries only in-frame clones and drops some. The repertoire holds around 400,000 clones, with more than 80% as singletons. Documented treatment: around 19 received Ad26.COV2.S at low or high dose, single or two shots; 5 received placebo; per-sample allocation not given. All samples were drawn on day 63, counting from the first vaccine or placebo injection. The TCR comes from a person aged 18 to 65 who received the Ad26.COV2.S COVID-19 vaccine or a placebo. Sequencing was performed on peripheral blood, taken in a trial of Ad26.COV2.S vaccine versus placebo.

The DNA of the CDR3 is TGTGCCAGCAGTTTAGCCTCGACGGCAAGCTCCTATAATTCACCCCTCCACTTT. Translating it yields CASSLASTASSYNSPLHF. The chain employs TRBV27 and TRBJ1-6, with D unresolved. The germline V and J ends were trimmed by 2 bases and 0 bases, with 14 bases remaining between them. CDR1 MNHEY and CDR2 SMNVEV come from the germline V gene (reference sequence). This CDR3 has 18 amino acids.